The entry below describes one T cell receptor (beta chain). The antigen is undetermined. Only in-frame clones appear in the TCRdb table, and some are missing; sequencing was by immunoSEQ multiplex PCR. The sample holds 92,000 or so clones; roughly nine tenths are singletons and the top ten take around 1.5%. The data were obtained in a study of T cell responses to AZD1222 COVID-19 vaccine. Turning to the study itself: Second-dose intervals near 4 or 12 weeks were combined. Study-level points and caveats: Every sample of the repertoires postdated the peak T cell response. It was only 6 or 7 AZD1222 recipients who were seropositive at baseline. Close to half of spike-specific TCRs reportedly recognize unmutated variant regions.

Sequenced here: peripheral blood, sampled on day 0 of AZD1222 vaccination. The receptor comes from an adult in good health.

The CDR3 reads CASSSTPGTGGHGYTF. As DNA, the CDR3 is TGTGCCAGCAGTTCGACCCCCGGGACAGGGGGCCATGGCTACACCTTC. This chain links TRBV27 with TRBJ1-2; 12 positions match TRBD1. Looked up from germline, CDR1 is MNHEY and CDR2 is SMNVEV (reference sequence). V lost 4 bases and J lost 6; bases outside the gene matches: 9. The CDR3 has 16 residues.